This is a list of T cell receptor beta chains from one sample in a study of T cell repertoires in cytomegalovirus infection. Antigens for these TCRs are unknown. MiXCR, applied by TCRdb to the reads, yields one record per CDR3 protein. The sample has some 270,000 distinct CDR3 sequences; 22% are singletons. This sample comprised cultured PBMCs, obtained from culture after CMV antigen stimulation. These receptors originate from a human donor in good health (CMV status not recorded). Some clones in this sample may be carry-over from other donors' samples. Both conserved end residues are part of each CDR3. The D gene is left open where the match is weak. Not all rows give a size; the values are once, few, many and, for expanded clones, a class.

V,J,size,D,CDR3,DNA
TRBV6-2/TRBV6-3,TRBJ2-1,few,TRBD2,CASTLPSGGYNEQFF,TGTGCCAGCACCCTACCTAGCGGGGGTTACAATGAGCAGTTCTTC
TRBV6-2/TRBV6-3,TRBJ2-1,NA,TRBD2,CASSRLAGGPAFNEQFF,TGTGCCAGCAGTCGACTAGCGGGAGGGCCTGCGTTTAATGAGCAGTTCTTC
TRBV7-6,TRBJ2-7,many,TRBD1,CASSLAPGQGAYEQYF,TGTGCCAGCAGCTTAGCCCCGGGGCAGGGGGCCTACGAGCAGTACTTC
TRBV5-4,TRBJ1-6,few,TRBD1,CASSLDRDSPLHF,TGTGCCAGCAGCTTAGACAGGGATTCACCCCTCCACTTT
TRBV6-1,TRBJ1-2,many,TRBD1,CASSRQGSNYGYTF,TGTGCCAGCAGTCGACAGGGGTCTAACTATGGCTACACCTTC
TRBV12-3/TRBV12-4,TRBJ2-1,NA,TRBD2,CASSLVQRGRYNEQFF,TGTGCCAGCAGTTTAGTCCAGCGGGGACGGTACAATGAGCAGTTCTTC
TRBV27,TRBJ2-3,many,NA,CASSRTNRDTQYF,TGTGCCAGCAGCAGAACTAACAGGGATACGCAGTATTTT
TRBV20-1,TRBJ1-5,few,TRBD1,CSARDRYQSPQHF,TGCAGTGCTAGGGACAGGTATCAGTCCCCCCAGCATTTT
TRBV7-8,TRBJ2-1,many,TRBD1,CASSSPGTGGSNEQFF,TGTGCCAGCAGCTCCCCCGGGACAGGGGGCTCGAATGAGCAGTTCTTC
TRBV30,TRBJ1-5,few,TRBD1,CAYRPGQGISGNQPQHF,TGTGCCTACCGACCGGGACAGGGTATCAGTGGCAATCAGCCCCAGCATTTT
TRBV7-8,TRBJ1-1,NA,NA,CASSSYGATGPEAFF,TGTGCCAGCAGCTCTTATGGGGCGACGGGACCTGAAGCTTTCTTT
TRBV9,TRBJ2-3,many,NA,CASSVAGKRGDTQYF,TGTGCCAGCAGCGTAGCCGGAAAGAGGGGAGATACGCAGTATTTT
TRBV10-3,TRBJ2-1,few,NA,CAISQGRYNEQFF,TGTGCCATCAGCCAGGGGCGGTACAATGAGCAGTTCTTC
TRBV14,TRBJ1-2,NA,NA,CASSQDQGFYGYTF,TGTGCCAGCAGCCAAGATCAGGGATTCTATGGCTACACCTTC
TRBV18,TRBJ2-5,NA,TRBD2,CASSPKTSTETQYF,TGTGCCAGCTCACCTAAGACTAGCACAGAGACCCAGTACTTC
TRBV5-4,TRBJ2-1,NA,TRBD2,CASSLGAGVGENEQFF,TGTGCCAGCAGCTTGGGAGCGGGAGTCGGAGAGAATGAGCAGTTCTTC
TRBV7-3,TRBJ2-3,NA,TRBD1,CASSLQGAGTDTQYF,TGTGCCAGCAGCTTGCAGGGGGCCGGCACAGATACGCAGTATTTT
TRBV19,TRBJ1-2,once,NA,CASSDRDVGYTF,TGTGCCAGTAGTGACCGGGACGTGGGCTACACCTTC
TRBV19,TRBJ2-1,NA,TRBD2,CASSLRWAGGSYNEQFF,TGTGCCAGTAGCCTCCGATGGGCGGGAGGGTCATACAATGAGCAGTTCTTC
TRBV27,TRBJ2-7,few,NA,CASSYSGAVPYEQYF,TGTGCCAGCAGTTATTCAGGGGCCGTACCCTACGAGCAGTACTTC
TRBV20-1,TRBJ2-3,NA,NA,CSARDRTPTDTQYF,TGCAGTGCTAGGGACCGGACCCCCACAGATACGCAGTATTTT
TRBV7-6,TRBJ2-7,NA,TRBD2,CASREREGTYEQYF,TGTGCCAGCAGGGAGCGGGAGGGGACCTACGAGCAGTACTTC
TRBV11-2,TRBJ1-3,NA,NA,CASSLMLRNTIYF,TGTGCCAGCAGCTTAATGCTACGAAACACCATATATTTT
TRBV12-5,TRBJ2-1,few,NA,CASGTTDGEFF,TGTGCTAGTGGTACGACGGACGGAGAGTTCTTC
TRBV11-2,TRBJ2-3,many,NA,CASSLDRNTQYF,TGTGCCAGCAGCTTAGATAGAAATACGCAGTATTTT
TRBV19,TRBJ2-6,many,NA,CASSMLGGSGANVLTF,TGTGCCAGTAGTATGCTAGGGGGCTCTGGGGCCAACGTCCTGACTTTC
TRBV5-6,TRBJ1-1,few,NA,CASARNGPNTEAFF,TGTGCCAGTGCGCGTAACGGGCCGAACACTGAAGCTTTCTTT
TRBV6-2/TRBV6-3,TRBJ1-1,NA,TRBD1,CASSRMGQNLNTEAFF,TGTGCCAGCAGCCGCATGGGACAGAACCTTAACACTGAAGCTTTCTTT
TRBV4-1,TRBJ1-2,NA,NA,CASSQVTDPFYGYTF,TGCGCCAGCAGCCAGGTGACAGATCCCTTCTATGGCTACACCTTC